Listed here are 3 T cell receptor beta chains from one sample, sequenced in a study of shared clonotypes between healthy human individuals. Clones were sequenced by immunoSEQ multiplex PCR, and TCRdb holds only the in-frame ones, with some missing. The sample includes millions of clones, 90% to 95% of them seen just once. Input material: naive CD4+ T cells from PBMCs. The subset denotes: CD45RA+ positively selected. These receptors were obtained from a man aged 18 to 30 in good health. Some clones in this sample may be carry-over from other donors' samples.

The V gene is TRBV27, the J gene TRBJ2-5; D unclear. The CDR3 consists of 13 residues. Trimming removed 3 bases at V and 5 bases at J, with 10 bases between. Germline-derived CDR1 and CDR2 are MNHEY and SMNVEV (reference sequence). The CDR3 here is CASSFRSRETQYF. The CDR3 DNA is TGTGCCAGCAGTTTCAGGAGTCGGGAGACCCAGTACTTC.

This clone was detected only a few times. The sample holds other DNA sequences that translate to the same CDR3. The J gene is TRBJ2-1, the V gene TRBV20-1; D not certain. V was pared by 3 bases and J by 2 bases, with 2 bases between. Germline V CDR1 and CDR2: DFQATT, SNEGSKA (reference sequence). This CDR3 has 11 residues. CDR3 DNA sequence: TGCAGTGCTAGTCCCTACAATGAGCAGTTCTTC. Encoded protein: CSASPYNEQFF.

The V and J genes are TRBV5-4 and TRBJ2-1; 8 positions match TRBD2. The ends lost 0 bases at V and 0 bases at J; junction bases unmatched: 8. The germline CDR1 and CDR2 sequences are SGHNT and YYREEE (reference sequence). The CDR3 is made up of 18 amino acids. Written as DNA, the CDR3 is TGTGCCAGCAGCTTGGTGGTACTAGCGGTTTCCTCCTACAATGAGCAGTTCTTC. Translation: CASSLVVLAVSSYNEQFF. The whole variable domain, remainder taken from reference TRBV5-4 and TRBJ2-1, is ETGVTQSPTHLIKTRGQQVTLRCSSQSGHNTVSWYQQALGQGPQFIFQYYREEENGRGNFPPRFSGLQFPNYSSELNVNALELDDSALYLCASSLVVLAVSSYNEQFFGPGTRLTVL.